This T cell receptor beta chain was recorded in a study of blood T cell repertoires in COVID-19. In the study overall: Researchers got acute and convalescent COVID-19 samples from the United States, Italy and Spain. Sources were T cells, B-cell-depleted T cells, or PBMCs; the material itself was cDNA or gDNA.

Authors' analysis steps: Amplification of reference gene primers provided the estimated nucleated cell counts. This table comes from immunoSEQ multiplex PCR, and its TCRdb copy is limited to in-frame clones, with some not included. Clone size and the V and J calls come from that table; the DNA yielded D and trimming. The table lists over 130,000 clones, about 87% of them singletons. The specimen was peripheral blood. The clonotype originates from a human donor in a cohort sampled during active COVID-19.

CDR3 in amino acids: CASSLAVGDEQFF. CDR3 bases: TGTGCCAGCAGCTTAGCGGTAGGGGATGAGCAGTTCTTC. The chain recombines TRBV7-6 with TRBJ2-1; tentative D call: TRBD1 (5 bases). The V gene's germline CDR1 is SGHVS and CDR2 FNYEAQ. V shed 0 bases and J shed 8 bases, with 8 bases lying between them. This CDR3 contains 13 residues.